This T cell receptor beta chain was identified during a study of CD8+CD57+ T cells in acquired aplastic anemia. About the research overall: DNA per sorted CD4+ or CD8+ sample ranged roughly 0.19 to 27.4 ug, averaging 3.2 ug.

Profiling of TCR beta VDJ combinations and CDR3 sequences used genomic DNA as template. TCRdb passed the reads through MiXCR, listing each CDR3 protein once. The table includes a few hundred thousand distinct CDR3 sequences, over 55% detected once. The sequenced material came from sorted CD4+, CD8+, or CD8+CD57+ T cells (not recorded which) from PBMCs. This receptor was obtained from a human donor in good health.

CDR3 region: CASRGLAGAVETQYF. CDR3 coding DNA: TGTGCCAGCAGAGGACTAGCGGGAGCTGTAGAGACCCAGTACTTC. The chain joins TRBV2 to TRBJ2-5, with 13 bases aligning to TRBD2. Germline V gives CDR1 SNHLY, CDR2 FYNNEI. Trimming took 6 bases from V and 4 from J; bases not matched to a gene: 5. This CDR3 comprises 15 residues.